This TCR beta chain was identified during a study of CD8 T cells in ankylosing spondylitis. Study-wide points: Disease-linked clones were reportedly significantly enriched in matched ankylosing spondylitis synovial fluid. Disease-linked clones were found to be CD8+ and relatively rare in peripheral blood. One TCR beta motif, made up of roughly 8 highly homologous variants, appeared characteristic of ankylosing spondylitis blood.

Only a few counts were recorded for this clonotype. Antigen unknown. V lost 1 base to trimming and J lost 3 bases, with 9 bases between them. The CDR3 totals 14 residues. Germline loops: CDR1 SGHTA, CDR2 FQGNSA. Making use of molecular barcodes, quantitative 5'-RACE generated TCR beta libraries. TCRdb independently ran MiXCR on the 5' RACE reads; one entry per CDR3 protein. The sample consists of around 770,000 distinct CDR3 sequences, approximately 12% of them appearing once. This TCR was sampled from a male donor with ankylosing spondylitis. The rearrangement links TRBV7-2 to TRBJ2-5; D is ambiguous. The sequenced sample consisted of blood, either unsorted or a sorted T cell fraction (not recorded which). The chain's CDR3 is CASSLVSQEETQYF. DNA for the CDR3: TGTGCCAGCAGCTTAGTAAGTCAGGAAGAGACCCAGTACTTC.